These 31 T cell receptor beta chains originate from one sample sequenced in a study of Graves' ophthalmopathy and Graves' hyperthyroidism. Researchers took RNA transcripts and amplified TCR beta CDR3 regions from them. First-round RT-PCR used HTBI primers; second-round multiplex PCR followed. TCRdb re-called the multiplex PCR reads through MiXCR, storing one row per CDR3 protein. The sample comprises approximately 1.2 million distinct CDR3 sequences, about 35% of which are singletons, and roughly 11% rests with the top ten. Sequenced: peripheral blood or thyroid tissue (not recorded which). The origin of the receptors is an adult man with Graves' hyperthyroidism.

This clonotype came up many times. The CDR3 DNA reads TGTGCCAGTAAGGGGCGGGGCGCCGCGAGGATGGAAGCTTTCTTT. It encodes CASKGRGAARMEAFF. The rearrangement links TRBV19 to TRBJ1-1; maybe TRBD1 (5 bases). Per germline, CDR1 LNHDA and CDR2 SQIVND (reference sequence). V lost 7 bases to trimming and J lost 8 bases, with 23 bases between them. The CDR3 runs 15 residues.

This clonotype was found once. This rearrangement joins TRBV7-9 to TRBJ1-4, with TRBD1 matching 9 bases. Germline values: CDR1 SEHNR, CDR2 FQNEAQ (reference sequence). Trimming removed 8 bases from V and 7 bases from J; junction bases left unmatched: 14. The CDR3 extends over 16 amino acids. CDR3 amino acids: CASSPTGTGMFEKLFF. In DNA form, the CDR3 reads TGTGCCAGCTCACCAACGGGGACAGGGATGTTTGAAAAACTGTTTTTT. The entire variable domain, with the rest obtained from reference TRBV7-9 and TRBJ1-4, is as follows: DTGVSQNPRHKITKRGQNVTFRCDPISEHNRLYWYRQTLGQGPEFLTYFQNEAQLEKSRLLSDRFSAERPKGSFSTLEIQRTEQGDSAMYLCASSPTGTGMFEKLFFGSGTQLSVL.

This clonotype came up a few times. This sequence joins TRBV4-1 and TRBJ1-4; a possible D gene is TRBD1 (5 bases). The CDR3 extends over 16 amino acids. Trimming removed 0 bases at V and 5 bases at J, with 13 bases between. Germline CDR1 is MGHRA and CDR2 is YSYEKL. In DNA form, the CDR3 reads TGCGCCAGCAGCCAAGATCTTTGGCAGGGCAATGAAAAACTGTTTTTT. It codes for CASSQDLWQGNEKLFF.

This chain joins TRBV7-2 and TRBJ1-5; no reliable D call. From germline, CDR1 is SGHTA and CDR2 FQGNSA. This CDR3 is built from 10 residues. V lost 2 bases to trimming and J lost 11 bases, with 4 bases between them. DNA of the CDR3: TGTGCCAGCAGCTTAAGGACCCAGCATTTT. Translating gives CASSLRTQHF.

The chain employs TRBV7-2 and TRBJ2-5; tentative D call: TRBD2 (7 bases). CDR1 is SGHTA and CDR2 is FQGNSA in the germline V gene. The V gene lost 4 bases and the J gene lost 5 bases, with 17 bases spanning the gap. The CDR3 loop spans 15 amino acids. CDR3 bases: TGTGCCAGCAGCTGGGGGGGGGGGGCCCTGGAGACCCAGTACTTC. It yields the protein CASSWGGGALETQYF.

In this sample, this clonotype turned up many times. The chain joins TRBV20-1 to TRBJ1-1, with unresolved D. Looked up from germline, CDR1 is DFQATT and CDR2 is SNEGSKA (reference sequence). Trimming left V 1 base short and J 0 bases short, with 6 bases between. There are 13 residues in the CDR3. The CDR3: CSARGHLNTEAFF. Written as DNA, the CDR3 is TGCAGTGCTAGAGGTCATTTGAACACTGAAGCTTTCTTT.

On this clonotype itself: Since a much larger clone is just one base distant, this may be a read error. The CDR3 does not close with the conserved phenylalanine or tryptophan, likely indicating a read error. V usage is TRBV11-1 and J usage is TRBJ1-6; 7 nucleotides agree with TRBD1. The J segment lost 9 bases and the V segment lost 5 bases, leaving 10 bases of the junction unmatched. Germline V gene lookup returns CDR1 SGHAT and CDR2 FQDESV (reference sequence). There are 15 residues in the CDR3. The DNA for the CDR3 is TGTGCCAGCAGCCCGGGGCAGGGGGGTAGTTCACCCCTCCACCTT. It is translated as CASSPGQGGSSPLHL.

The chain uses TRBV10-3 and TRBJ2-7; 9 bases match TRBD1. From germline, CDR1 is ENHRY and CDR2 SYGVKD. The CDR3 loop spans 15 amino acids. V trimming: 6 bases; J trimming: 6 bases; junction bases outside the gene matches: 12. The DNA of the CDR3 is TGTGCCATCAGCATAGAGGGGACAGGGCCGGTCGAGCAGTACTTC. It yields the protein CAISIEGTGPVEQYF.

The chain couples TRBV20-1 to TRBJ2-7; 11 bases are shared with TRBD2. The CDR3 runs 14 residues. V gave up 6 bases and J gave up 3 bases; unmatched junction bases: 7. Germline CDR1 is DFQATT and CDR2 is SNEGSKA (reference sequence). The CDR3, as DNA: TGCAGTGCCCTGGGACTAGCGGACATCTACGAGCAGTACTTC. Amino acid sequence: CSALGLADIYEQYF.

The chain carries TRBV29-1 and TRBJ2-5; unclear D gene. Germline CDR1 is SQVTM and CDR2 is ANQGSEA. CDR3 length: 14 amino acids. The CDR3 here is CSYSEPTAKETQYF. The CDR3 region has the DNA TGCAGTTACTCGGAACCGACCGCCAAGGAGACCCAGTACTTC.

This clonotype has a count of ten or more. CDR3 in DNA: TGTGCCAGCAGTGAACAGGGGATTAGTGAAAAACTGTTTTTT. Protein sequence: CASSEQGISEKLFF. V is TRBV12-3 or TRBV12-4 and J is TRBJ1-4; TRBD1 matches 7 bases. With V trimmed by 5 bases and J by 7 bases, 7 bases remained unmatched. The CDR3 consists of 14 residues.

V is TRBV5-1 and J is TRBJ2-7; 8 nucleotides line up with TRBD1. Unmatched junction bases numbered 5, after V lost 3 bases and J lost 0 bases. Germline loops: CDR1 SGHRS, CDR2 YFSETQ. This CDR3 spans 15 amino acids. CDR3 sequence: CASSWDRLSSYEQYF. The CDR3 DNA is TGCGCCAGCAGCTGGGACAGGTTGTCCTCCTACGAGCAGTACTTC.

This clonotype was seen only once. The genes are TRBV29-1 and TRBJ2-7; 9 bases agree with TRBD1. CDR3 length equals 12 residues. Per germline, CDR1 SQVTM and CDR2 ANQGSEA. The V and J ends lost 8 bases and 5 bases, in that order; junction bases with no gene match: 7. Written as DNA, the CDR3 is TGCAGCTTGGGACAGGGCTTACACGAGCAGTACTTC. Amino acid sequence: CSLGQGLHEQYF.

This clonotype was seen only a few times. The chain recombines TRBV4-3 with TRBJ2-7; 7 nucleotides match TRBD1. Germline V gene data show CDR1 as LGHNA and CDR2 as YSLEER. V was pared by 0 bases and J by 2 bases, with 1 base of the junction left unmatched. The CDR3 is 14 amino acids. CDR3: CASSQEGQPYEQYF. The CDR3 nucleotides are TGCGCCAGCAGCCAAGAGGGACAGCCCTACGAGCAGTACTTC.

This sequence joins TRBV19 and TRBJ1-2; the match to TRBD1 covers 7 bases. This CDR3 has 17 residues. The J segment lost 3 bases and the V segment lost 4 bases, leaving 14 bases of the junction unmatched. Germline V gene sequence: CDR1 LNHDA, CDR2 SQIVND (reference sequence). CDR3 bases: TGTGCCAGTAGTACCGGGACAGCAAATAAGAACCACTATGGCTACACCTTC. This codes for CASSTGTANKNHYGYTF.

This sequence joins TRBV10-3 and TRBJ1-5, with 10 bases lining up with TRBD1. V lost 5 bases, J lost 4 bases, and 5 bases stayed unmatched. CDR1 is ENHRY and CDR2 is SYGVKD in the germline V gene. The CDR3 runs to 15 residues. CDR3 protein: CAISPGQGRNQPQHF. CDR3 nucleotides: TGTGCCATCAGTCCGGGACAGGGGAGAAATCAGCCCCAGCATTTT.

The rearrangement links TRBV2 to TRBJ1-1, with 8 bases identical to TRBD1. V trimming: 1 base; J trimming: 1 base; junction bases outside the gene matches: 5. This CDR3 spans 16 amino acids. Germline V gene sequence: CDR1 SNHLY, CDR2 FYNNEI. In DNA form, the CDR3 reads TGTGCCAGCAGTGAAGTTATCAGGGGGCAGAACACTGAAGCTTTCTTT. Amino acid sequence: CASSEVIRGQNTEAFF.

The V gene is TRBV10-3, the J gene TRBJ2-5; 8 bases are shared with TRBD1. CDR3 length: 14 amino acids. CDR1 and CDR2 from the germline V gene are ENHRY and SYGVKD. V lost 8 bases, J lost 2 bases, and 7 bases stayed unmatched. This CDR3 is CAIQGQGEQETQYF. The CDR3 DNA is TGTGCCATCCAAGGACAGGGAGAGCAAGAGACCCAGTACTTC.

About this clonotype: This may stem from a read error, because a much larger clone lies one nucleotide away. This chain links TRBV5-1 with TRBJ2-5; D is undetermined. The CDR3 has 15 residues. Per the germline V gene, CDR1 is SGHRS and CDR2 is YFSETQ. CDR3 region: CASSLAGQLQETQCF. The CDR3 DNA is TGCGCCAGCAGCTTGGCCGGGCAGCTACAAGAGACCCAGTGCTTC.

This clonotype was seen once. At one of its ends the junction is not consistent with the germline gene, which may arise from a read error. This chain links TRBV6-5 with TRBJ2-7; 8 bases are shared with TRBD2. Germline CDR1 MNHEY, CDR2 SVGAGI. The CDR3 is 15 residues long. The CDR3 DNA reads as TGCGCCAGCAGTGCCGGACTAGCTGACGGCTACGAGCAGTACTTC. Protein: CASSAGLADGYEQYF.

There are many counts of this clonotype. The CDR3 nucleotides read TGCAGCGCCCAGGACAGGGTATACGAGCAGTACTTC. Residues: CSAQDRVYEQYF. The V gene is TRBV29-1, the J gene TRBJ2-7; 8 bases map to TRBD1. The V gene's germline CDR1 is SQVTM and CDR2 ANQGSEA. The CDR3 is 12 residues long. The junction had 6 bases not matched to a gene; V was cut back by 7 bases and J by 4 bases.

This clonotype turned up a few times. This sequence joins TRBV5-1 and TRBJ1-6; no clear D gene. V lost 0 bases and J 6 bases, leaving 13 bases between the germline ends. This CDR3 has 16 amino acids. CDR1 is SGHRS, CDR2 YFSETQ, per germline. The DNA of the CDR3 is TGCGCCAGCAGCTTGGCCGGGCCGAGCCCTAATTCACCCCTCCACTTT. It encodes CASSLAGPSPNSPLHF.

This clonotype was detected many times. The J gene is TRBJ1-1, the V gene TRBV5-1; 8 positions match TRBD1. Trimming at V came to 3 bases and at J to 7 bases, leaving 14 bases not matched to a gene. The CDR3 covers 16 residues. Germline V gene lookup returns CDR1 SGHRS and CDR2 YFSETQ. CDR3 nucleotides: TGCGCCAGCAGCTCGGGGTCTACAGGGGGGCTAGATGAAGCTTTCTTT. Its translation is CASSSGSTGGLDEAFF.

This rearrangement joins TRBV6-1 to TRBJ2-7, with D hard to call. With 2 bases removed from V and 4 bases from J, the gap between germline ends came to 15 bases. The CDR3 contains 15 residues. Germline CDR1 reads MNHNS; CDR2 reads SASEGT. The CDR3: CASSELFNSNYEQYF. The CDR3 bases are TGTGCCAGCAGTGAACTCTTCAACAGTAATTACGAGCAGTACTTC.

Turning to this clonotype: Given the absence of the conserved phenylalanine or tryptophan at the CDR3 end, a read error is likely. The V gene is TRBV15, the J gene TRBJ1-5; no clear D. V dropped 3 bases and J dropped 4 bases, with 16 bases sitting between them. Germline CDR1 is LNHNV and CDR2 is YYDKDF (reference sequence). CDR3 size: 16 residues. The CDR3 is CATSSHSASLNQPQHS. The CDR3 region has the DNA TGTGCCACCAGCAGCCACTCGGCCAGCTTGAATCAGCCCCAGCATTCT.

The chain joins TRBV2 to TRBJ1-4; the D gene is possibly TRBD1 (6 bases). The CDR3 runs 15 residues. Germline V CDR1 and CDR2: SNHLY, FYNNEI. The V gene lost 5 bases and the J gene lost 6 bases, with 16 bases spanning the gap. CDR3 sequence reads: CASSSVVTGYEKLFF. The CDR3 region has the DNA TGTGCCAGCAGTTCGGTGGTAACAGGGTATGAAAAACTGTTTTTT.

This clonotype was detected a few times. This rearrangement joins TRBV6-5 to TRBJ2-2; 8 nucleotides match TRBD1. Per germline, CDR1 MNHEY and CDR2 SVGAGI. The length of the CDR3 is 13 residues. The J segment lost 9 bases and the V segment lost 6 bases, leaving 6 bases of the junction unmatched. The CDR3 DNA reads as TGTGCCAGCAGCCCGACAGGGGATAGGGAGCTGTTTTTT. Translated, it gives CASSPTGDRELFF.

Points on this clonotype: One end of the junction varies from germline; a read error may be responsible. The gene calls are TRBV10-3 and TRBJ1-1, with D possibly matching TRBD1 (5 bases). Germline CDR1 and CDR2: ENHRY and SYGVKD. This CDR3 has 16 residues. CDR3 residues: CASSYRRSVTQPEAFF. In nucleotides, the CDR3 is TGTGCCAGCAGTTACAGGCGATCTGTTACCCAACCTGAAGCTTTCTTT.

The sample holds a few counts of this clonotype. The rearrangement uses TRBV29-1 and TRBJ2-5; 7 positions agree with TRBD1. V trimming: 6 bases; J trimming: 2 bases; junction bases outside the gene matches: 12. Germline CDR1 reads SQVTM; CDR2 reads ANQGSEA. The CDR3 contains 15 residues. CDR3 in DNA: TGCAGCGTCGTCACAGGGACAGCAATTCAAGAGACCCAGTACTTC. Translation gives CSVVTGTAIQETQYF.

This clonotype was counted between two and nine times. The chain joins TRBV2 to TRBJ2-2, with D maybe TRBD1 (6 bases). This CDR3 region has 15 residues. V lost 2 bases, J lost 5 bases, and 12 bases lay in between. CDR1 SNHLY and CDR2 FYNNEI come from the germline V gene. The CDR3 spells CASSERRQETGELFF. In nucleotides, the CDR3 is TGTGCCAGCAGTGAACGAAGACAGGAAACCGGGGAGCTGTTTTTT.

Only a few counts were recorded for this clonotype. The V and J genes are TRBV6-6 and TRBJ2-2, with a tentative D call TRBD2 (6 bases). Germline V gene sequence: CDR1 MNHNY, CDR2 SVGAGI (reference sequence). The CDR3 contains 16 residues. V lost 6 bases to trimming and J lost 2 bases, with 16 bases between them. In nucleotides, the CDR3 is TGTGCCAGCAGCCGGAGATTGGGGACTAACACCGGGGAGCTGTTTTTT. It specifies CASSRRLGTNTGELFF.